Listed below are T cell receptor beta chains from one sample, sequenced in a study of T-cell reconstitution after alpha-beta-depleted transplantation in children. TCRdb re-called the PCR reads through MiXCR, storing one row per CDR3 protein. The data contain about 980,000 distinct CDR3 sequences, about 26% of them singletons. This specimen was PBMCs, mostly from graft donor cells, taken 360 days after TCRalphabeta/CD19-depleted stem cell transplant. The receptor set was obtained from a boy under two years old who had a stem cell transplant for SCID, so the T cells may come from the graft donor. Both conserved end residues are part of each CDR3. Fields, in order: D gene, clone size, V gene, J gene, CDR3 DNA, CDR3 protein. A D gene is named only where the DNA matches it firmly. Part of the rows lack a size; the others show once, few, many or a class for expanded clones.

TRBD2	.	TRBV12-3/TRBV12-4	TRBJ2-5	TGTGCCAGCAGTCTTAGTCCCCAAACGACGGGACTAGCCCAAGAGACCCAGTACTTC	CASSLSPQTTGLAQETQYF
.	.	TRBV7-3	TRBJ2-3	TGTGCCAGCAGCTTAAGTCGCGGGGCCACAGATACGCAGTATTTT	CASSLSRGATDTQYF
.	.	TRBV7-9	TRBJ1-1	TGTGCCAGCACCATGGCAAGGGACACTGAAGCTTTCTTT	CASTMARDTEAFF
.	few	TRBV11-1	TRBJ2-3	TGTGCCAGCAGCTTGAGGTGGGATACGCAGTATTTT	CASSLRWDTQYF
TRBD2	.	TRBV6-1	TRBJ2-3	TGTGCCAGCAGACGGACTAGTAACGCAGATACGCAGTATTTT	CASRRTSNADTQYF
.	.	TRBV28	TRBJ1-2	TGTGCCAGCAGTTTATCTTCTTTTCCCATCGTTCCGGAGAACTATGGCTACACCTTC	CASSLSSFPIVPENYGYTF
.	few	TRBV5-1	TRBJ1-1	TGCGCCAGCAGCTTGGAAGTCGGGACACTTAACACTGAAGCTTTCTTT	CASSLEVGTLNTEAFF
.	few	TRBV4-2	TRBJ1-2	TGTGCCAGCAGCCTCCGAGTGTCCTCCTATGGCTACACCTTC	CASSLRVSSYGYTF
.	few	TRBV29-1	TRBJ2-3	TGCAGCGTTGTTACGGGGAGCACAGATACGCAGTATTTT	CSVVTGSTDTQYF
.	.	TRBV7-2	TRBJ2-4	TGTGCCAGCAGCCGGGACGGGGCAGGAGCCAAAAACATTCAGTACTTC	CASSRDGAGAKNIQYF
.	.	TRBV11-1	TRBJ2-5	TGTGCCAGCAGCTTCCAAGTGGGAGGTGGACAGAAAGAGACCCAGTACTTC	CASSFQVGGGQKETQYF
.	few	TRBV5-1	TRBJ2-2	TGCGCCAGCAGCTTGGACGGGGGGCCTATAAACACCGGGGAGCTGTTTTTT	CASSLDGGPINTGELFF
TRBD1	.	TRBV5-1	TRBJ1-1	TGCGCCAGCAGCCTCCTGACAGGGGTGAACACTGAAGCTTTCTTT	CASSLLTGVNTEAFF
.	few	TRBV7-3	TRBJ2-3	TGTGCCAGCAGCTTACTACCAGGGGGGGTGACAGATACGCAGTATTTT	CASSLLPGGVTDTQYF
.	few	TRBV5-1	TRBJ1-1	TGCGCCAGCAGCTTGAATATCGGCACTGAAGCTTTCTTT	CASSLNIGTEAFF
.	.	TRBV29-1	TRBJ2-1	TGCAGCGTTGAAGAGCCAAGACAGATCCAGTTCTTC	CSVEEPRQIQFF
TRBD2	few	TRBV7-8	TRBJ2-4	TGTGCCAGCAGCCCTGGGACTAGCGGGTTTTCGACAGAGGCCAAAAACATTCAGTACTTC	CASSPGTSGFSTEAKNIQYF
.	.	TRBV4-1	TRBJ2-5	TGCGCCAGCAGCCGTTGGAGCTACCAAGAGACCCAGTACTTC	CASSRWSYQETQYF
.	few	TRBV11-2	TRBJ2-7	TGTGCCAGCAGCCCTCGGGCTAGCGTCTACGAGCAGTACTTC	CASSPRASVYEQYF
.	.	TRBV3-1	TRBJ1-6	TGTGCCAGCAGCCAGGGAGACGCGGGGAATTCACCCCTCCACTTT	CASSQGDAGNSPLHF
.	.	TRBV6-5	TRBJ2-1	TGTGCCAGCAGTTACGGGAGGAAGGGGGGTGAGCAGTTCTTC	CASSYGRKGGEQFF
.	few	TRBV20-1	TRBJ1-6	TGCAGTGCTAGAGAGACAAGCTCCTATAATTCACCCCTCCACTTT	CSARETSSYNSPLHF
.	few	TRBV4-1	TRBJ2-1	TGCGCCAGCCTGGGACACGGGAACAATGAGCAGTTCTTC	CASLGHGNNEQFF
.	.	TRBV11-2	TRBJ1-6	TGTGCCAGCAGCTTAGTGGTAGGGGCTCCGATGCCCCTCCACTTT	CASSLVVGAPMPLHF
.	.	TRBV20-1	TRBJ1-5	TGCAGTGCTAGAGGCTTCTCCCGGGACGCCCTTCTGGCGGGGCCCCAGCATTTT	CSARGFSRDALLAGPQHF
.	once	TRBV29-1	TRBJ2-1	TGCAGCGTCCAAAGGGTAGGGAGCTCCTACAATGAGCAGTTCTTC	CSVQRVGSSYNEQFF
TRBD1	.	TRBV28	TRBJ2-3	TGTGCCAGCAGTTGGACCGACAGGGGGCCAGATACGCAGTATTTT	CASSWTDRGPDTQYF
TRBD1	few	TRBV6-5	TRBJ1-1	TGTGCCAGCCGACGGACAGGCCAAGCTTTCTTT	CASRRTGQAFF
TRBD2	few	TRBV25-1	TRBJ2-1	TGTGCCAGCAGTGAGATGAGCGGGGGGGCATATGAGCAGTTCTTC	CASSEMSGGAYEQFF
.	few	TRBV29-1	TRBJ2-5	TGCAGCGTTGATTGGAACGGGAAGACCCAGTACTTC	CSVDWNGKTQYF
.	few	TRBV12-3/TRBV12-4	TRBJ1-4	TGTGCCAGCAGTCCCCAGGGTGGAAAACTGTTTTTT	CASSPQGGKLFF
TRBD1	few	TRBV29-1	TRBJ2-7	TGCAGCGTTGAACTGACAGGGGGCTTATCCTACGAGCAGTACTTC	CSVELTGGLSYEQYF
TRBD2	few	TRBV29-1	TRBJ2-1	TGCAGCGTCCTAGGGACTAGCGGGGCCTATGAGCAGTTCTTC	CSVLGTSGAYEQFF
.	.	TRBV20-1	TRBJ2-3	TGCAGTGCAGTACACCGGGACCCCGACGGGCAGTATTTT	CSAVHRDPDGQYF
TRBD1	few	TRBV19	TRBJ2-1	TGTGCCAGTAGTATCCCGGGACAGGGCTCCTACAATGAGCAGTTCTTC	CASSIPGQGSYNEQFF
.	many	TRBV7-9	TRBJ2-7	TGTGCCAGCAGCCCCAAGGGGGTAGGGTACGAGCAGTACTTC	CASSPKGVGYEQYF
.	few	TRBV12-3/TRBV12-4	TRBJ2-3	TGTGCCAGCAGCCCGGCCACCACAGATACGCAGTATTTT	CASSPATTDTQYF
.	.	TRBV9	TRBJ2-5	TGTGCCAGCAGCGTGGACTCAGGGGAGGCAGAGACCCAGTACTTC	CASSVDSGEAETQYF
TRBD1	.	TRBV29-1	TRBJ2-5	TGCAGCGCAGCGGACAGGGTAGAGACCCAGTACTTC	CSAADRVETQYF
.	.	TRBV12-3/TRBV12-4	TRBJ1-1	TGTGCCAGCAGCTGGCCCCGAGCTGAAGCTTTCTTT	CASSWPRAEAFF
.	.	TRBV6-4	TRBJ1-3	TGTGCCAGCAGTGCTGAGGTAGAATCTGGAAACACCATATATTTT	CASSAEVESGNTIYF
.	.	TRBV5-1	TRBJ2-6	TGCGCCAGCAGCCCCCCGGCCGGCCTAGCCGGGGCCAACGTCCTGACTTTC	CASSPPAGLAGANVLTF
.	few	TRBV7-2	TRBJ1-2	TGTGCCAGCAGCTTAGCTTTGGGAGGGGTGGAGGGCTACACCTTC	CASSLALGGVEGYTF
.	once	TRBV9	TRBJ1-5	TGTGCCAGCAGCGTAGGGGGGAGGCATCAGCCCCAGCATTTT	CASSVGGRHQPQHF
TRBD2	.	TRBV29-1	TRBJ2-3	TGCAGCGTTCCCGGACTAGCTTCCTATACGCAGTATTTT	CSVPGLASYTQYF
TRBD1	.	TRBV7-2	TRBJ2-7	TGTGCCAGCAGCTTATCCCCCTGGACAGGGAGCTCCTACGAGCAGTACTTC	CASSLSPWTGSSYEQYF
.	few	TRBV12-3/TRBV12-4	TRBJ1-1	TGTGCCAGCAGCGATCGTACAGGGAACACTGAAGCTTTCTTT	CASSDRTGNTEAFF
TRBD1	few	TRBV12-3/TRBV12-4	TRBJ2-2	TGTGCCAGCAGTCCGACAGGGACCTGGATTACCGGGGAGCTGTTTTTT	CASSPTGTWITGELFF
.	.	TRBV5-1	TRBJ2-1	TGCGCCAGCAGCTCGTCATTGGGTGTCGGGGAGCAGTTCTTC	CASSSSLGVGEQFF
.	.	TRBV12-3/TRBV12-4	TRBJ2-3	TGTGCCAGCACCGGGACTAGCACAGATACGCAGTATTTT	CASTGTSTDTQYF
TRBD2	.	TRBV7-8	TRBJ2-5	TGTGCCAGCAGCTTCCGACTAGCGGGGGATGAGACCCAGTACTTC	CASSFRLAGDETQYF
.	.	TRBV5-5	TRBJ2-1	TGTGCCAGCAGCCCGACAAAGACATCCTACTCCTACAATGAGCAGTTCTTC	CASSPTKTSYSYNEQFF
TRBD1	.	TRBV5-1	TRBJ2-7	TGCGCCAGCAGCTTATACGGGACAGGATGGTACGAGCAGTACTTC	CASSLYGTGWYEQYF
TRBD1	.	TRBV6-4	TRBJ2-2	TGTGCCAGCAGTGTCTACAGGGGGGCGCAAGACGTCCCTACCGCGGTGGAGCTGTTTTTT	CASSVYRGAQDVPTAVELFF
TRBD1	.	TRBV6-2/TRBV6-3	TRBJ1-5	TGTGCCAGTGAGACAGGGAGTCAGCCCCAGCATTTT	CASETGSQPQHF